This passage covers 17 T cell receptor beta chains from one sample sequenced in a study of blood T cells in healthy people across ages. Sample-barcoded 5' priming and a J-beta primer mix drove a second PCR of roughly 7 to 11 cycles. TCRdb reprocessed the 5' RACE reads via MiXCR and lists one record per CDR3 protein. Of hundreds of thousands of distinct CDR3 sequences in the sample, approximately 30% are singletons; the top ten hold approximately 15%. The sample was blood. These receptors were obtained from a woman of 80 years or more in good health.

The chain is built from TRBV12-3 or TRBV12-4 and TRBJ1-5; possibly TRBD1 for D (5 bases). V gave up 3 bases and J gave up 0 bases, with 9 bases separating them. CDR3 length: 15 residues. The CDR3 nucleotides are TGTGCCAGCAGTTTTGGGACTTATAGCAATCAGCCCCAGCATTTT. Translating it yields CASSFGTYSNQPQHF.

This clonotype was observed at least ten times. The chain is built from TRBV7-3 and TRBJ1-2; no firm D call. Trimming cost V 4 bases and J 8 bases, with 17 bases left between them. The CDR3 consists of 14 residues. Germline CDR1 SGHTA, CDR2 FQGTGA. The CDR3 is CASSSPGSKGGYTF. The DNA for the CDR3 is TGTGCCAGCAGCTCTCCGGGGTCAAAAGGGGGCTACACCTTC.

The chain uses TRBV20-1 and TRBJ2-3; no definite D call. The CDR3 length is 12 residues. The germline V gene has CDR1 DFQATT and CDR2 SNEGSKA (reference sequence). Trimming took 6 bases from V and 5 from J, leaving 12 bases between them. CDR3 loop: CSAGSLGDTQYF. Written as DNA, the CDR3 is TGCAGTGCCGGTAGCCTTGGAGATACGCAGTATTTT.

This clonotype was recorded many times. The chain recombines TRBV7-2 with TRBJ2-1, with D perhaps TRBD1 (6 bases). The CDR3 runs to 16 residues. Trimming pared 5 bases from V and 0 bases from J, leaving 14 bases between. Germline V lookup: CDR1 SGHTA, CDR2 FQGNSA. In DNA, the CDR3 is TGTGCCAGCAGCCCGAAGGGGGTAAGCTCCTACAATGAGCAGTTCTTC. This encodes CASSPKGVSSYNEQFF.

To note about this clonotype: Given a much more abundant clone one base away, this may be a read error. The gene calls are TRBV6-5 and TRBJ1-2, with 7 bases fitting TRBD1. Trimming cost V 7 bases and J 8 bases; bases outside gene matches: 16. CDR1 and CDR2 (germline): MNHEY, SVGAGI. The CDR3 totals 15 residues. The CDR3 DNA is TGTGCCAGCAATTCCCTAACAGGGGAAGCGCGAGGCTACACCTTC. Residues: CASNSLTGEARGYTF.

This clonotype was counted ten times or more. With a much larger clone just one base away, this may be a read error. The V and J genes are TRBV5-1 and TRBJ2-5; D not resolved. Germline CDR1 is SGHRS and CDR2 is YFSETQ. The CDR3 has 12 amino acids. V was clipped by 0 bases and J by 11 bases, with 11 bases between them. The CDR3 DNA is TGCGCCAGCAGCTTGGGAAAGTTGGAGCAGTACTTC. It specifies CASSLGKLEQYF.

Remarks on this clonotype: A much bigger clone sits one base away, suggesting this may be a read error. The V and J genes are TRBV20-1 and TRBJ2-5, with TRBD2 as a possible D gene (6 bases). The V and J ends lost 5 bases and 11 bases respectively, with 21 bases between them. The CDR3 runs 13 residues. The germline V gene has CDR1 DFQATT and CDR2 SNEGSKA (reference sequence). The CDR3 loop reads CSARDSRLNEQYF. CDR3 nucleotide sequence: TGCAGTGCTCGGGACTCCCGGTTGAATGAGCAGTACTTC.

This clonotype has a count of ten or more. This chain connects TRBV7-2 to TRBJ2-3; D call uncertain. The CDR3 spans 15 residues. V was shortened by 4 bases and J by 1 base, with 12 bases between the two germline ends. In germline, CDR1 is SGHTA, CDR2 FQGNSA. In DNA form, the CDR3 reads TGTGCCAGCAGCTCCTTAGTGATTGGCACAGATACGCAGTATTTT. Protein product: CASSSLVIGTDTQYF.

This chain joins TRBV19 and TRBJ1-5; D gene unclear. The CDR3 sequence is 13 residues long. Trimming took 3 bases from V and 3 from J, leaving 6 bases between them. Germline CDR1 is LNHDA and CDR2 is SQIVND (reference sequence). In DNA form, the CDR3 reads TGTGCCAGTAGTATTCAGGACAATCAGCCCCAGCATTTT. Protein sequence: CASSIQDNQPQHF.

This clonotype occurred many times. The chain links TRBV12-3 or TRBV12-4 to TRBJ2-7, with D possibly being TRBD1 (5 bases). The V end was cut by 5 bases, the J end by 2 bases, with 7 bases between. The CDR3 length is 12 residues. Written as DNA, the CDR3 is TGTGCCAGCAGTGGACAAGCCTACGAGCAGTACTTC. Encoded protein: CASSGQAYEQYF.

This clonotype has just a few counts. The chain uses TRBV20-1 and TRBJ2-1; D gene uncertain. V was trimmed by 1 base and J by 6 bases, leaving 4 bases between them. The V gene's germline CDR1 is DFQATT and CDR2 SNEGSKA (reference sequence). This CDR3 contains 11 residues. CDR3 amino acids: CSARGPNEQFF. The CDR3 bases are TGCAGTGCTAGAGGTCCCAATGAGCAGTTCTTC.

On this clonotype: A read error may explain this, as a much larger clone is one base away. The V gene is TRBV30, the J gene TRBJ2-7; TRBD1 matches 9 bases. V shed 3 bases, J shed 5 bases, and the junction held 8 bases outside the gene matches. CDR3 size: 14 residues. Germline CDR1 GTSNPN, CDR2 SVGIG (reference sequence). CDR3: CAWRVGTGLDEQYF. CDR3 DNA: TGTGCCTGGAGGGTAGGGACAGGGCTGGACGAGCAGTACTTC.

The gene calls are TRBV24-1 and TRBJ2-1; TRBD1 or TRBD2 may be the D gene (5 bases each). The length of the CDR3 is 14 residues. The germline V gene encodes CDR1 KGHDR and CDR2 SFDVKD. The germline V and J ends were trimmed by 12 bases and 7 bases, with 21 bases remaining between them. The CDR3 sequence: CASGASGTRNEQFF. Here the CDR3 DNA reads TGTGCCTCCGGGGCGTCCGGTACTCGGAATGAGCAGTTCTTC.

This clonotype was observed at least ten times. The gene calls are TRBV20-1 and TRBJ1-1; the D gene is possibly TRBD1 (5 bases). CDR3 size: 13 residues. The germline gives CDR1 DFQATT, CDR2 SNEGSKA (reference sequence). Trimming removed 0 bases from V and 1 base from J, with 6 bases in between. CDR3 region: CSARDQGNTEAFF. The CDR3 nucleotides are TGCAGTGCTAGAGATCAGGGGAACACTGAAGCTTTCTTT.

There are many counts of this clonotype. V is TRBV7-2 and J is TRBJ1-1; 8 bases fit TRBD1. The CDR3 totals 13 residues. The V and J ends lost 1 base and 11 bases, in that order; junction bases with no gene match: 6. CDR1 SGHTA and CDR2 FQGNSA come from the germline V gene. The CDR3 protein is CASSLGDRMDAFF. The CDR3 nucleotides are TGTGCCAGCAGCTTAGGGGACAGGATGGATGCTTTCTTT.

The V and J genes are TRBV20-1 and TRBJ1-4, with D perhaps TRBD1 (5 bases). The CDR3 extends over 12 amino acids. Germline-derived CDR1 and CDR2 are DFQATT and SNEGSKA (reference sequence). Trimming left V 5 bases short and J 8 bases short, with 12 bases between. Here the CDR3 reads CSAVTEGEKLFF. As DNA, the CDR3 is TGCAGTGCTGTAACGGAGGGGGAAAAACTGTTTTTT.

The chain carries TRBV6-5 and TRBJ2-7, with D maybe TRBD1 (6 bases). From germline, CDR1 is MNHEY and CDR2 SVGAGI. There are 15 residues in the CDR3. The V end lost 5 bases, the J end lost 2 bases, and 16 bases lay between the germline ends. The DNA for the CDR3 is TGTGCCAGCAGTCTCCGGGACAAGGGAACCTACGAGCAGTACTTC. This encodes CASSLRDKGTYEQYF.